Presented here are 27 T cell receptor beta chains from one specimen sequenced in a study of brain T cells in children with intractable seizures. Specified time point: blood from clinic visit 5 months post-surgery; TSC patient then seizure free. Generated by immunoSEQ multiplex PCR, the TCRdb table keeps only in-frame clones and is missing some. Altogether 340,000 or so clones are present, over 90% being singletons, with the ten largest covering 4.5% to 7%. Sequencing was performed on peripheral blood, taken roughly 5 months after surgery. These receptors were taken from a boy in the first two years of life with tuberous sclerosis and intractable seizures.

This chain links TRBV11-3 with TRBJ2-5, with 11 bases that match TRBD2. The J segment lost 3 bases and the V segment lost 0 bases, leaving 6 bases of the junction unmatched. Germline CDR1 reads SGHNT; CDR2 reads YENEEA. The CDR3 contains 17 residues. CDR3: CASSLDRGSGREETQYF. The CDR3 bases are TGTGCCAGCAGCTTAGATCGAGGTAGCGGGAGGGAAGAGACCCAGTACTTC.

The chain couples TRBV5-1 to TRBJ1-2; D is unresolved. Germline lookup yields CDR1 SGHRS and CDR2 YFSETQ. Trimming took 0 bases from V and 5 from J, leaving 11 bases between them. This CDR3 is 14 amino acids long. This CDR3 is CASSLAQDGYGYTF. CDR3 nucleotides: TGCGCCAGCAGCTTGGCCCAGGATGGGTATGGCTACACCTTC.

Here the CDR3 reads CASSGDPSGGFYNEQFF. DNA of the CDR3: TGTGCCAGCAGCGGGGACCCTAGCGGGGGGTTCTACAATGAGCAGTTCTTC. The chain employs TRBV9 and TRBJ2-1; 11 bases agree with TRBD2. Per germline, CDR1 SGDLS and CDR2 YYNGEE. The J segment lost 3 bases and the V segment lost 3 bases, leaving 8 bases of the junction unmatched. The CDR3 runs 17 residues.

CDR3 sequence reads: CASRNRTARNQPQHF. Written as DNA, the CDR3 is TGTGCCAGCCGGAATAGGACAGCCCGCAATCAGCCCCAGCATTTT. This sequence joins TRBV6-6 and TRBJ1-5; TRBD1 is a possible D gene (6 bases). CDR1 MNHNY and CDR2 SVGAGI come from the germline V gene (reference sequence). CDR3 length: 15 amino acids. Trimming stripped 8 bases from V and 2 bases from J, with 16 bases between.

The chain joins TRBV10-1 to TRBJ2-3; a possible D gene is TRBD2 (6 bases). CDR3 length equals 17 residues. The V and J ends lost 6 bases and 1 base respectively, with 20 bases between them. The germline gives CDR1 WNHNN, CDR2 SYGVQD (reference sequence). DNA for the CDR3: TGCGCCAGCAGCGAAGAAGCAGGGACTTTGGGCACAGATACGCAGTATTTT. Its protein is CASSEEAGTLGTDTQYF.

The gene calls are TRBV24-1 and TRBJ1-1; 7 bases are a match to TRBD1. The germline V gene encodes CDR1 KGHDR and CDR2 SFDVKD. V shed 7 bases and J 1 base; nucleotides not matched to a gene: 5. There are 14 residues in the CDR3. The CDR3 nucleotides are TGTGCCACCAGCCGGACAGGTTCGAACACTGAAGCTTTCTTT. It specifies CATSRTGSNTEAFF.

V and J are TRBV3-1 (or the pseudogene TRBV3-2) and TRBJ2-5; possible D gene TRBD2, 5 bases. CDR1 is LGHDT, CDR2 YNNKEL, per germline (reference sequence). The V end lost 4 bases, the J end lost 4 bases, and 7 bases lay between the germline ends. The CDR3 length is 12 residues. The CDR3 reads CASSREGETQYF. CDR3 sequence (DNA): TGTGCCAGCAGCCGAGAGGGAGAGACCCAGTACTTC.

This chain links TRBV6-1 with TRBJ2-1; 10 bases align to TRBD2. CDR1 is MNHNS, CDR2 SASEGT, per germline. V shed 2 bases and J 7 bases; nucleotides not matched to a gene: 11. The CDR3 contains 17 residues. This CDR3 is CASSERGPSGSTNEQFF. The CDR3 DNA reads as TGTGCCAGCAGTGAAAGGGGGCCTAGCGGGAGTACTAATGAGCAGTTCTTC.

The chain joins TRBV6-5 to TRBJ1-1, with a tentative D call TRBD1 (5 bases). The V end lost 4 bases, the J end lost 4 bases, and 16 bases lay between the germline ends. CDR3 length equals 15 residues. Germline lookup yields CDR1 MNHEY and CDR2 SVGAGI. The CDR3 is CASSLGRGMVTEAFF. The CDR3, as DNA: TGTGCCAGCAGTTTGGGACGGGGTATGGTCACTGAAGCTTTCTTT.

DNA of the CDR3: TGTGCCAGCACCTATTCGGGACAGATGTATGGCTACACCTTC. It yields the protein CASTYSGQMYGYTF. The rearrangement uses TRBV9 and TRBJ1-2; 7 bases agree with TRBD1. The V gene end was trimmed by 6 bases and the J gene end by 5 bases; junction bases not matched to a gene: 10. In germline, CDR1 is SGDLS, CDR2 YYNGEE. The CDR3 is 14 amino acids.

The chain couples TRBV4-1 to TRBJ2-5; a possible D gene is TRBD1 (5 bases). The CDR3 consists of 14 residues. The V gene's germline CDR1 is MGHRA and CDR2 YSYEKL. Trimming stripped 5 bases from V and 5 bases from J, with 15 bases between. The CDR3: CASSSKSGKETQYF. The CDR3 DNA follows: TGCGCCAGCAGCTCAAAGTCAGGGAAGGAGACCCAGTACTTC.

The CDR3 reads CSALPGRVTDTQYF. The CDR3, as DNA: TGCAGCGCTCTCCCAGGACGGGTTACAGATACGCAGTATTTT. The chain has TRBV29-1 and TRBJ2-3, with D unclear. There are 14 residues in the CDR3. The germline gives CDR1 SQVTM, CDR2 ANQGSEA. Trimming cost V 7 bases and J 3 bases, with 17 bases left between them.

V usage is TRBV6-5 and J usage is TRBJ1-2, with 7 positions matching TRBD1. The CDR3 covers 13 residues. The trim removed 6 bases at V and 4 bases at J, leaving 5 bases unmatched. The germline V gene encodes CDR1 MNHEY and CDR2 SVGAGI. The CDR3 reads CASRSGGGYGYTF. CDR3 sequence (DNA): TGTGCCAGCAGATCAGGGGGGGGCTATGGCTACACCTTC.

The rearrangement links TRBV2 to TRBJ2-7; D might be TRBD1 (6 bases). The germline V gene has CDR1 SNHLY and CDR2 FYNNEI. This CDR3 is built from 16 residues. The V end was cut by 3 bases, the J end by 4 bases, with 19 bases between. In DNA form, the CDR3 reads TGTGCCAGCAGTGACAGGGGCAGGGAATTCGTTTACGAGCAGTACTTC. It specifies CASSDRGREFVYEQYF.

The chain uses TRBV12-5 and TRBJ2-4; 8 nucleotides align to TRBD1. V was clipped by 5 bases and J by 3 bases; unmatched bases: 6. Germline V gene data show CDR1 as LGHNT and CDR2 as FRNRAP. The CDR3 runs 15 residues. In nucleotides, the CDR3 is TGTGCTAGTGGTCAACAGGGGGAAAACAAAAACATTCAGTACTTC. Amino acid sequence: CASGQQGENKNIQYF. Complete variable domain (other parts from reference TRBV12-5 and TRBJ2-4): DARVTQTPRHKVTEMGQEVTMRCQPILGHNTVFWYRQTMMQGLELLAYFRNRAPLDDSGMPKDRFSAEMPDATLATLKIQPSEPRDSAVYFCASGQQGENKNIQYFGAGTRLSVL.

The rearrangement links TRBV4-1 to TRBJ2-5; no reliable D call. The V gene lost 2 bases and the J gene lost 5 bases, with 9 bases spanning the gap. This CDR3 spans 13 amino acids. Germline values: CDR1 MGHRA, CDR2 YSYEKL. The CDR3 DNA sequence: TGCGCCAGCAGCCAATTCTCTGGGGAGACCCAGTACTTC. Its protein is CASSQFSGETQYF.

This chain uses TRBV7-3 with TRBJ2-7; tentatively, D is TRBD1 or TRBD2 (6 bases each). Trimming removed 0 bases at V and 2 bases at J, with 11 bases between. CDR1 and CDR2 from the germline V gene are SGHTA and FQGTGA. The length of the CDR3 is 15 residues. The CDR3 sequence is CASSLTRGAPYEQYF. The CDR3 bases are TGTGCCAGCAGCTTAACGAGGGGGGCACCCTACGAGCAGTACTTC.

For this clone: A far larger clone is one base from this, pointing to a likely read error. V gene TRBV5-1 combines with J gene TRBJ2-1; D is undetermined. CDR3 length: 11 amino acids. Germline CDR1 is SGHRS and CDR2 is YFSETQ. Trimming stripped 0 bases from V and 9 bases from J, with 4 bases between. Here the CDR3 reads CASSLGVEQFF. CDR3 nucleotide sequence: TGCGCCAGCAGCTTGGGGGTTGAGCAGTTCTTC.

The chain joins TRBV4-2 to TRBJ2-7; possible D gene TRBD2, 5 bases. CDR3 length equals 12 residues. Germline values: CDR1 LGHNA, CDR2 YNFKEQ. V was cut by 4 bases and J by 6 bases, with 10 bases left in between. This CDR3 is CASSPVEGEQYF. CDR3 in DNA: TGTGCCAGCAGCCCTGTAGAGGGCGAGCAGTACTTC.

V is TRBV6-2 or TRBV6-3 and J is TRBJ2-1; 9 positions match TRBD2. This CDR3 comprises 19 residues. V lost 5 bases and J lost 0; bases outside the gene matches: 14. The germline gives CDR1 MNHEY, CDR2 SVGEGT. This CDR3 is CASSDPGLAGSSSYNEQFF. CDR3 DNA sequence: TGTGCCAGCAGTGATCCGGGACTAGCAGGTTCCAGCTCCTACAATGAGCAGTTCTTC.

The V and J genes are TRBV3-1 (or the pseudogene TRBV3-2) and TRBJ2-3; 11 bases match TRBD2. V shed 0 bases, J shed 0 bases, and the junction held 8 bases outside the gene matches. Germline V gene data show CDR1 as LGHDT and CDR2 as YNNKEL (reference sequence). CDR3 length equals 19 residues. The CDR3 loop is CASSQDAVAGGSSTDTQYF. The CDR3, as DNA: TGTGCCAGCAGCCAAGATGCGGTAGCGGGGGGGTCTAGCACAGATACGCAGTATTTT.

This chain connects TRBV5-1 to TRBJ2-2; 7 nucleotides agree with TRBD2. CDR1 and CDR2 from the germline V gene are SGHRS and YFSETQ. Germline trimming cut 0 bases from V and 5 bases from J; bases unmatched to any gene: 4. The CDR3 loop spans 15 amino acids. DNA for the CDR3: TGCGCCAGCAGCTTGGATAGTAGCGGGACCGGGGAGCTGTTTTTT. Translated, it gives CASSLDSSGTGELFF.

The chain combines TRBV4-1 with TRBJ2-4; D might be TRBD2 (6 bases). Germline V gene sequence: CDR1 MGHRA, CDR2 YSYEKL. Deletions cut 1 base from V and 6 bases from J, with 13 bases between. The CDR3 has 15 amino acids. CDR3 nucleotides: TGCGCCAGCAGCCAAGTCGGGGGATTCGGAAACATTCAGTACTTC. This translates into CASSQVGGFGNIQYF.

The CDR3 DNA follows: TGCAGCGCGTGGACAGGGGGCGAAACGGAGGTCTACGAGCAGTACTTC. Protein product: CSAWTGGETEVYEQYF. V and J are TRBV29-1 and TRBJ2-7; 11 bases match TRBD1. There are 16 residues in the CDR3. CDR1 is SQVTM and CDR2 is ANQGSEA in the germline V gene. V lost 7 bases and J lost 3; bases outside the gene matches: 14.

The chain's CDR3 is CSYTQGSGANVLTF. The CDR3 DNA reads as TGCAGCTACACTCAGGGTTCTGGGGCCAACGTCCTGACTTTC. This chain joins TRBV29-1 and TRBJ2-6, with TRBD1 as a possible D gene (5 bases). V was pared by 8 bases and J by 1 base, with 12 bases between. Germline CDR1 reads SQVTM; CDR2 reads ANQGSEA. The CDR3 has 14 residues.

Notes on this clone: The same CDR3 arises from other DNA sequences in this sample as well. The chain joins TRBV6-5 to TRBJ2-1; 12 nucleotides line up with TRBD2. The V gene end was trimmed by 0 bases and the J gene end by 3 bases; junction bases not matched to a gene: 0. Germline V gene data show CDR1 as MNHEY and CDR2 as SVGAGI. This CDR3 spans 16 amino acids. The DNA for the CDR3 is TGTGCCAGCAGTTACTCGACTAGCGGGAGCTACAATGAGCAGTTCTTC. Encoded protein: CASSYSTSGSYNEQFF.

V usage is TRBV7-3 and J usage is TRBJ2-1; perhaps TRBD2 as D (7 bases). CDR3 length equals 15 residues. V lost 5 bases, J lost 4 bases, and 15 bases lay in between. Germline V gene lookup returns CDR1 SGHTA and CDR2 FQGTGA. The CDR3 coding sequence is TGTGCCAGCAGCCCGAGCGGGACATATTACAATGAGCAGTTCTTC. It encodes CASSPSGTYYNEQFF.